These T cell receptor beta chains were read from a single sample in a study of blood T cells in healthy people across ages. A single record per CDR3 protein comes from TCRdb applying MiXCR to the 5' RACE reads. The sample records around 1.7 million distinct CDR3 sequences, approximately 28% being singletons. Sequencing used blood. Receptor source: a woman aged 30 to 39 in good health. CDR3s include the opening cysteine and the closing phenylalanine or tryptophan. A D gene is named only where the DNA matches it firmly. Rows may omit the clone size; those that give it use once, few, many or a size class.

V	D	J	size	DNA	CDR3
TRBV5-1	.	TRBJ1-6	few	TGCGCCAGCAGTGAATCGGGGACGCCTGCCGGTTCACCCCTCCACTTT	CASSESGTPAGSPLHF
TRBV5-4	.	TRBJ2-7	once	TGTGCCAGCAGCCCCGTGACTGGTGCGGGGGCCGGGAATGAGCAGTACTTC	CASSPVTGAGAGNEQYF
TRBV27	.	TRBJ2-3	.	TGTGCCAGCACCCAGGGACCGACTGGCACAGATACGCAGTATTTT	CASTQGPTGTDTQYF
TRBV20-1	TRBD2	TRBJ2-5	.	TGCAGTGCTTCGCTAGCGGCCGAGACCCAGTACTTC	CSASLAAETQYF
TRBV7-2	.	TRBJ1-2	.	TGTGCCAGCAGCTTAGAGGAGGTTGGGGGCTACACCTTC	CASSLEEVGGYTF
TRBV5-1	.	TRBJ1-4	.	TGCGCCAGCAGCTTGTCGCCTACGAGGGGTGTAAAACTGTTTTTT	CASSLSPTRGVKLFF
TRBV28	.	TRBJ2-5	.	TGTGCCAGCAGTTTGCGAGGTCTAGCGAGCCAAGAGACCCAGTACTTC	CASSLRGLASQETQYF
TRBV18	.	TRBJ1-5	once	TGTGCCAGCTCACCTGGGACAAGTCCCAATCAGCCCCAGCATTTT	CASSPGTSPNQPQHF
TRBV7-3	.	TRBJ1-6	.	TGTGCCAGCAGCTTAATCGCAGGCGATAATTCACCCCTCCACTTT	CASSLIAGDNSPLHF
TRBV7-2	.	TRBJ1-1	.	TGTGCCAGCAGCTTTAACGGGCCCATGAACACTGAAGCTTTCTTT	CASSFNGPMNTEAFF
TRBV10-3	TRBD1	TRBJ1-2	many	TGTGCCATCAGTGAGTCGGGACAGGGAAACTATGGCTACACCTTC	CAISESGQGNYGYTF
TRBV5-1	.	TRBJ2-5	.	TGCGCCAGCAGCCTACCAAATCCCGGACAAGAGACCCAGTACTTC	CASSLPNPGQETQYF
TRBV7-2	TRBD1	TRBJ1-6	.	TGTGCCAGCAGCCTTACCCGGACGACAGGGGCCGTTTCACCCCTCCACTTT	CASSLTRTTGAVSPLHF
TRBV6-5	.	TRBJ2-5	.	TGTGCCAGCAGTACTCAGGAAGAGCAGTACTTC	CASSTQEEQYF
TRBV5-1	TRBD2	TRBJ2-1	many	TGCGCCAGCAGCACGTTAGCGGGAGAGTCCTACAATGAGCAGTTCTTC	CASSTLAGESYNEQFF
TRBV5-1	.	TRBJ2-3	few	TGCGCCAGCAGAAAGGATTATGGCACAGATACGCAGTATTTT	CASRKDYGTDTQYF
TRBV10-2	.	TRBJ1-3	.	TGCGCCAGCAGCACTGACACCCCCTCTGGAAACACCATATATTTT	CASSTDTPSGNTIYF
TRBV30	.	TRBJ1-6	.	TGTGCCTATAAAGGGGGGCCTTCACCCCTCCACTTT	CAYKGGPSPLHF
TRBV2	.	TRBJ2-1	.	TGTGCCAGCAGTGAAAGCCCATACGACAATGAGCAGTTCTTC	CASSESPYDNEQFF
TRBV9	.	TRBJ2-3	once	TGTGCCAGCAGCGTAGGAGGGGCTAGTCCGAGAGCAGATACGCAGTATTTT	CASSVGGASPRADTQYF
TRBV5-1	.	TRBJ2-6	few	TGCGCCAGCCGCAGCCTGTCGGTCCCAATCTCTGGGGCCAACGTCCTGACTTTC	CASRSLSVPISGANVLTF
TRBV29-1	TRBD1	TRBJ1-2	.	TGCAGCACTAGGACAGGGGACAACTATGGCTACACCTTC	CSTRTGDNYGYTF
TRBV30	TRBD1	TRBJ2-5	few	TGTGCCTGGAGTGGGGGACAGGGACAAGAGACCCAGTACTTC	CAWSGGQGQETQYF
TRBV11-2	TRBD2	TRBJ2-7	few	TGTGCCAGCAGCTATCTAGCGGAGGTCCGCTACGAGCAGTACTTC	CASSYLAEVRYEQYF
TRBV4-1	TRBD2	TRBJ2-5	many	TGCGCCAGCAGCCAAGAACCTCCCGGGGGGGGAAAGTACCAAGAGACCCAGTACTTC	CASSQEPPGGGKYQETQYF
TRBV2	TRBD1	TRBJ2-1	.	TGTGCCAGCAGGCTATCGGGACAGGGTTTTAAGGACTTCTTC	CASRLSGQGFKDFF
TRBV20-1	.	TRBJ2-3	.	TGCCTCGCTGGAGGGGGAGATACGCAGTATTTT	CLAGGGDTQYF
TRBV11-2	.	TRBJ2-7	.	TGTGCCAGCAGCTTCGGGCTGGGACGGGCCTACGAGCAGTACTTC	CASSFGLGRAYEQYF
TRBV6-6	TRBD2	TRBJ2-1	few	TGTGCCAGCAGTTACTCGAATCTAGCGGGATACGATGAGCAGTTCTTC	CASSYSNLAGYDEQFF
TRBV5-1	.	TRBJ2-3	many	TGCGCCAGCAGACCCGACTCCAACACAGATACGCAGTATTTT	CASRPDSNTDTQYF
TRBV7-2	TRBD2	TRBJ2-7	.	TGTGCCAGCAGTCGAGGGGGGGCTAGCGGGGCAGACGAGCAGTACTTC	CASSRGGASGADEQYF
TRBV5-1	TRBD1	TRBJ2-3	.	TGCGCCAGCAGCCACGGACAGGGGGCCCCCTTGACAGATACGCAGTATTTT	CASSHGQGAPLTDTQYF
TRBV7-9	.	TRBJ1-5	.	TGTGCCTGCAGCAGCGGGGAAGGCAATCAGCCCCAGCATTTT	CACSSGEGNQPQHF
TRBV20-1	TRBD1	TRBJ1-6	.	TGCAGTGCTAGAGATCCGGGACAGGGTCATTCACCCCTCCACTTT	CSARDPGQGHSPLHF
TRBV19	.	TRBJ1-2	.	TGTGCCAGTACCAGATTTGACGGGAACTATGGCTACACCTTC	CASTRFDGNYGYTF
TRBV7-9	.	TRBJ2-4	few	TGTGCCAGCAGCTTAGTCTCAACCGGACAGAAAAACATTCAGTACTTC	CASSLVSTGQKNIQYF
TRBV7-9	.	TRBJ1-1	many	TGTGCCAGCAGCCCCAGCACTGGGTGGCAGGTCACTGAAGCTTTCTTT	CASSPSTGWQVTEAFF
TRBV6-6	.	TRBJ2-3	few	TGTGCCAGCAGTACAGGTAGCGCCACAGATACGCAGTATTTT	CASSTGSATDTQYF
TRBV7-9	.	TRBJ1-2	few	TGTGCCAGCACCCCCCGGGGGATTGACTATGGCTACACCTTC	CASTPRGIDYGYTF
TRBV5-1	.	TRBJ1-1	few	TGCGCCAGCAGGAACGGAGTGAACACTGAAGCTTTCTTT	CASRNGVNTEAFF
TRBV7-3	.	TRBJ2-2	.	TGTGCTGGCAGCTTACAGGCCCGGACCGGGGAGCTGTTTTTT	CAGSLQARTGELFF
TRBV28	TRBD1	TRBJ1-2	many	TGTGCCAGCAGCAGCCAGGACAGGGTTGATGGCTACACCTTC	CASSSQDRVDGYTF
TRBV24-1	TRBD1	TRBJ2-3	.	TGTGCCACCAGTGACCCTGGGGACAGGGCCGGAACAGATACGCAGTATTTT	CATSDPGDRAGTDTQYF
TRBV28	.	TRBJ2-7	many	TGTGCCAGCAGTTTGCGACACTACGAGCAGTACTTC	CASSLRHYEQYF
TRBV4-1	.	TRBJ2-7	.	TGCGCCAGCAGCCAAGACGAGGGGACCTCCTACGAGCAGTACTTC	CASSQDEGTSYEQYF
TRBV18	.	TRBJ2-7	.	TGTGCCAGCTCACCACCGCCGGACAGACCAGGGTGGTACGAGCAGTACTTC	CASSPPPDRPGWYEQYF
TRBV5-1	.	TRBJ2-7	.	TGCGCCAGCAGCTTGGCCCCGGTAACTCAGGACCTCGAGCAGTACTTC	CASSLAPVTQDLEQYF
TRBV7-2	.	TRBJ2-5	once	TGTGCCAGCAGCTTAGAAACAGAAATTCCTCAAGAGACCCAGTACTTC	CASSLETEIPQETQYF
TRBV5-1	.	TRBJ2-5	many	TGCGCCAGCAGCTTTTTGATTACCGGGACTTCTAAAGAGACCCAGTACTTC	CASSFLITGTSKETQYF
TRBV12-3/TRBV12-4	.	TRBJ2-1	.	TGTGCCGGCAGTACCGATCGGAGCTGGCAGTTCTTC	CAGSTDRSWQFF
TRBV11-2	.	TRBJ1-6	few	TGTGCCAGCAGCAGTGAAGGGCAGTCATCACCCCTCCACTTT	CASSSEGQSSPLHF
TRBV3-1	.	TRBJ2-2	.	TGTGCCAGCAGCCAGGGGGGACCGCACACCGGGGAGCTGTTTTTT	CASSQGGPHTGELFF
TRBV12-3/TRBV12-4	TRBD2	TRBJ2-2	.	TGTGCCAGCAGTTTACACCTAGCGGGATTCGCGAACACCGGGGAGCTGTTTTTT	CASSLHLAGFANTGELFF
TRBV20-1	TRBD2	TRBJ2-1	few	TGCAGTGCTAGAGATTGGACTAGCGCCAACTCCAATGAGCAGTTCTTC	CSARDWTSANSNEQFF
TRBV7-2	.	TRBJ2-2	.	TGTGCCAGCAGCTTTAGCGCTACCTCGGGCGGGGAGCTGTTTTTT	CASSFSATSGGELFF
TRBV5-5	.	TRBJ2-2	few	TGTGCCAGCAGCCCCCGGGCCGATAACACCGGGGAGCTGTTTTTT	CASSPRADNTGELFF
TRBV6-5	TRBD2	TRBJ2-5	many	TGTGCCAGCAGTTCACTAGCGGGGGGGAAAGAGACCCAGTACTTC	CASSSLAGGKETQYF
TRBV5-1	.	TRBJ1-6	.	TGCGCCAGCAGCTTGCCGTTCTATGATTCACCCCTCCACTTT	CASSLPFYDSPLHF
TRBV24-1	.	TRBJ2-7	many	TGTGCCACCAGTGATTTAGGAACAGGCAGAGCCTACGAGCAGTACTTC	CATSDLGTGRAYEQYF
TRBV7-7	.	TRBJ2-3	.	TGTGCCAGCAGCTTAGGCGGGGGCCCAACCCGCACAGATACGCAGTATTTT	CASSLGGGPTRTDTQYF